This paragraph covers one T cell receptor beta chain sequence. What this receptor recognizes is not known. Base quality data are lacking; no much larger clone is found one base away. The sample originates from a study of CD8 T cells in ankylosing spondylitis (dated by TCRdb to the late 2010s). Notes on the research overall: To find TCR variants linked to disease, the study profiled T cell receptor beta repertoires in ankylosing spondylitis patients and healthy donors. The full study cohort was made up of 20 to 25 ankylosing spondylitis patients and over 90 healthy donors. Peripheral blood was sampled, and synovial fluid was additionally collected from ankylosing spondylitis patients.

Sequencing was performed on an Illumina HiSeq 2500. TCR beta libraries were prepared by quantitative 5'-RACE with molecular barcodes. In the source study's methods: A new computational method based on a probabilistic model of VDJ rearrangement was used to identify disease-linked TCR variants. TCRdb passed the public sequencing reads through fastp at Q25 and MiXCR, retaining productive beta sequences. Rows with one shared CDR3 protein collapse into an entry with the most common genes and DNA. The V and J calls and clone size are TCRdb's, not the authors'. Here the sample has under 550,000 distinct CDR3 sequences; 25% to 30% occur a single time. Under 0.9% of the sample is taken by the ten largest. The research as a whole found: The disease-linked clones were reported as significantly enriched in matched synovial fluid samples from ankylosing spondylitis patients. Some motif variants were previously reported in synovial fluid and blood of reactive arthritis patients, suggesting common disease-initiation mechanisms. Blood from ankylosing spondylitis patients appeared to be characterized by a TCR beta motif made up of 8 or 9 highly homologous amino acid variants. The disease-linked clones had a CD8+ phenotype and were found at relatively low frequencies in peripheral blood.

The germline V gene encodes CDR1 GTSNPN and CDR2 SVGIG (reference sequence). Inclusive of the bounding cysteine and phenylalanine, the CDR3 is 12 residues long. This entry keeps only the CDR3 DNA: 36 bases, framed from base 1. Sequenced: blood, either unsorted or a sorted T cell fraction (not recorded which). The sequence was obtained from a male donor with ankylosing spondylitis. Recombination linked TRBV30 to TRBJ1-5, with TRBD1 as a weak D call on 5 bases. The DNA sequence is given as TGTGCTTGGGGCTTACCTCGGCGCCCCCAGCATTTT. The translation is CAWGLPRRPQHF.